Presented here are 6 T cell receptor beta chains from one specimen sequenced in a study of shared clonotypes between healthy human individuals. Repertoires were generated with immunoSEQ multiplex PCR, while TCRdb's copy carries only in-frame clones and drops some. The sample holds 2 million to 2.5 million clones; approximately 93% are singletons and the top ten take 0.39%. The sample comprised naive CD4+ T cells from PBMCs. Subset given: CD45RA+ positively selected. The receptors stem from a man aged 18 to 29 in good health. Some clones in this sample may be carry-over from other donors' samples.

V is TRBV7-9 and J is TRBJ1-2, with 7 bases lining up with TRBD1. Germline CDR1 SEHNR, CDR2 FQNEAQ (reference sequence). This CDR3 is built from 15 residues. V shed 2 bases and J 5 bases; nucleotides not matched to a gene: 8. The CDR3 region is CASSLNPGTAYGYTF. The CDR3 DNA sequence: TGTGCCAGCAGCTTAAATCCCGGGACAGCTTATGGCTACACCTTC.

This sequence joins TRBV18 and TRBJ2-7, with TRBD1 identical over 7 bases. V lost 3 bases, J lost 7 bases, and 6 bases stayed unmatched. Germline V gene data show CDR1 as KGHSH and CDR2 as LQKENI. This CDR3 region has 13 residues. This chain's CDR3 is CASSPVQGREQYF. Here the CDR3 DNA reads TGTGCCAGCTCACCGGTACAGGGGCGGGAGCAGTACTTC.

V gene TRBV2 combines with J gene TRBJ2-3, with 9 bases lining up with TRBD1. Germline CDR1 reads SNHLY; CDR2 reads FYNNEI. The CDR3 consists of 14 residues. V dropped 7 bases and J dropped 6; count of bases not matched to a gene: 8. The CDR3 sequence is CASIMDRGPDTQYF. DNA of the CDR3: TGTGCCAGCATCATGGACAGGGGACCCGATACGCAGTATTTT.

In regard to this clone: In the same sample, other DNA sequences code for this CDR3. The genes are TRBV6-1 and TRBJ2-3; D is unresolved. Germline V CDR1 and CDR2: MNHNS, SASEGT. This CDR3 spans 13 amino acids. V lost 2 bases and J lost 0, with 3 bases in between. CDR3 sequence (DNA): TGTGCCAGCAGTGAACCTAGCACAGATACGCAGTATTTT. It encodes CASSEPSTDTQYF.

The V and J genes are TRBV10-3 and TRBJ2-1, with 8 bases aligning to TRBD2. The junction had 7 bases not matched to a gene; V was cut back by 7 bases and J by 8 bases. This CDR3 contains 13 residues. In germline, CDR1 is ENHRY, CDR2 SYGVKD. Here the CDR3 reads CAIKRGTRDEQFF. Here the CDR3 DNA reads TGTGCCATCAAGCGGGGGACACGGGATGAGCAGTTCTTC.

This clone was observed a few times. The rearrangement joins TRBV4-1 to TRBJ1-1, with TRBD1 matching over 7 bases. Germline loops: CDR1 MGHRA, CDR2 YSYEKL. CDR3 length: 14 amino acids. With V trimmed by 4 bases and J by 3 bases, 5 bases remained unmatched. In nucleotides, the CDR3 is TGCGCCAGCAGCCCAATAACAGGGGACACTGAAGCTTTCTTT. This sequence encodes CASSPITGDTEAFF.